This T cell receptor beta chain was recovered during a study of cytomegalovirus exposure and HLA in healthy donors. Regarding the study as a whole: Subsequent analysis showed first-cohort TCR clusters tending to co-occur in some 120 validation repertoires. Among the CMV-associated chains, a few were confirmed in vitro as specific for CMV antigens. Most TCR sequences showed up rarely, but some public TCRs showed up in many donors.

Donors came from a validation cohort of about 120 subjects, distinct from the first 666-subject cohort. CDR3 size: 14 residues. Germline V gene data show CDR1 as MNHEY and CDR2 as SMNVEV (reference sequence). Trimming pared 7 bases from V and 5 bases from J, leaving 17 bases between. In regard to this clone: The antigen is unknown.

Produced via immunoSEQ multiplex PCR; TCRdb's table is partial and in-frame only. The data contain about 160,000 clones, about 95% of them singletons. This receptor was obtained from a woman aged 18-30 years in good health and CMV-seronegative. The specimen was PBMCs. The chain has TRBV27 and TRBJ1-1, with D unclear. CDR3 sequence: CASTETGMGTEAFF. The DNA for the CDR3 is TGTGCCAGCACGGAGACGGGGATGGGGACTGAAGCTTTCTTT.